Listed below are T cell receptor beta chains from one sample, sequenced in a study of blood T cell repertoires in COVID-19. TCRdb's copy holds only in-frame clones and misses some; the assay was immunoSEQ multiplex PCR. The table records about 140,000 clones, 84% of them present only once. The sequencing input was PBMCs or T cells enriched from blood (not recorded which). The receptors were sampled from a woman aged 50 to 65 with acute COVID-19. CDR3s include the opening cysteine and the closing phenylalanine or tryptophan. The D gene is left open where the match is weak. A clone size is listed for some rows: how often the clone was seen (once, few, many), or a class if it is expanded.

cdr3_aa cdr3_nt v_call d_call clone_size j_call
CASSSQDSRVYEQYF TGTGCCAGCAGTTCCCAGGACAGCAGAGTCTACGAGCAGTACTTC TRBV27 NA NA TRBJ2-7
CSVEGSGGGYTF TGCAGCGTTGAAGGGTCGGGGGGCGGCTACACCTTC TRBV29-1 NA NA TRBJ1-2
CASSLGTIKVYF TGTGCCAGCAGCTTAGGGACAATTAAGGTGTACTTC TRBV7-2 NA NA TRBJ2-5
CASSESTGTGDYSNQPQHF TGTGCCAGCTCGGAGAGCACCGGGACAGGAGACTATAGCAATCAGCCCCAGCATTTT TRBV18 TRBD1 once TRBJ1-5
CASKRGGNQPQHF TGTGCCAGCAAGCGCGGGGGCAATCAGCCCCAGCATTTT TRBV28 NA NA TRBJ1-5
CASSLDSPNQPQHF TGCGCCAGCAGCCTGGACAGTCCAAATCAGCCCCAGCATTTT TRBV5-1 NA few TRBJ1-5
CASSGDSTDTQYF TGCGCCAGCAGCGGAGACAGTACAGATACGCAGTATTTT TRBV5-1 NA NA TRBJ2-3
CASSDRGGNEQFF TGTGCCAGCAGTGACAGGGGAGGAAATGAGCAGTTCTTC TRBV6-4 NA NA TRBJ2-1
CASSLARGLSPLHF TGCGCCAGCAGCTTGGCCAGGGGGCTCTCACCCCTCCACTTT TRBV5-1 TRBD1 NA TRBJ1-6
CASTEREITDTQYF TGTGCCAGCACCGAGCGGGAGATCACAGATACGCAGTATTTT TRBV2 TRBD2 once TRBJ2-3
CSVSRQGPNEAFF TGCAGCGTTTCGCGACAGGGACCGAATGAAGCTTTCTTT TRBV29-1 TRBD1 once TRBJ1-1
CASSLSPGNEQFF TGTGCCAGCAGCCTAAGCCCGGGCAATGAGCAGTTCTTC TRBV9 NA once TRBJ2-1
CASSLVSGQQHGYTF TGTGCCAGCAGCTTAGTGTCGGGACAGCAACATGGCTACACCTTC TRBV7-2 TRBD1 NA TRBJ1-2
CASSLGYSGGGEETQYF TGTGCCAGCAGCTTGGGTTATAGCGGGGGCGGCGAAGAGACCCAGTACTTC TRBV7-9 TRBD2 NA TRBJ2-5
CASSFETGENTIYF TGTGCCAGCAGCTTTGAGACAGGGGAAAACACCATATATTTT TRBV11-3 TRBD1 NA TRBJ1-3
CASSVQGTNEKLFF TGTGCCAGCAGCGTACAGGGCACTAATGAAAAACTGTTTTTT TRBV5-4 NA NA TRBJ1-4
CASMGPSPLHF TGTGCCAGCATGGGCCCTTCACCCCTCCACTTT TRBV2 NA NA TRBJ1-6
CAISEGQRNTEAFF TGTGCCATCAGTGAGGGACAGAGGAACACTGAAGCTTTCTTT TRBV10-3 NA NA TRBJ1-1
CASSLGAGEGAFF TGTGCCAGCAGCTTAGGAGCCGGGGAGGGAGCTTTCTTT TRBV5-4 NA NA TRBJ1-1
CASRSRGRLMKTQYF TGTGCCAGCAGAAGCAGGGGGCGCCTTATGAAGACCCAGTACTTC TRBV28 TRBD1 few TRBJ2-5
CASSLLSQGGYGYTF TGTGCCAGCAGCTTACTCTCCCAGGGTGGCTATGGCTACACCTTC TRBV7-9 NA NA TRBJ1-2
CASSDTGTGDIGELFF TGTGCCAGCAGTGATACCGGGACAGGGGATATCGGGGAGCTGTTTTTT TRBV25-1 TRBD1 NA TRBJ2-2
CASSNPGLGHNEQFF TGCGCCAGCAGCAACCCGGGACTAGGCCACAATGAGCAGTTCTTC TRBV4-3 TRBD2 NA TRBJ2-1
CASSIEVSSSYNEQFF TGTGCCAGTAGTATAGAGGTCTCGAGCTCCTACAATGAGCAGTTCTTC TRBV19 NA NA TRBJ2-1
CASSVGGGTYNEQFF TGTGCCAGCAGCGTAGGAGGGGGCACTTACAATGAGCAGTTCTTC TRBV9 TRBD1 NA TRBJ2-1
CASSHSGTSGYHNEQFF TGTGCCAGCAGCCACTCCGGGACTAGCGGTTACCACAATGAGCAGTTCTTC TRBV14 TRBD2 NA TRBJ2-1
CASSSGLAGGVGEQYF TGTGCCAGCAGCTCGGGACTAGCGGGAGGGGTTGGGGAGCAGTACTTC TRBV7-8 TRBD2 few TRBJ2-7
CASSYGTGVSGANVLTF TGTGCCAGCAGTTACGGGACAGGGGTATCTGGGGCCAACGTCCTGACTTTC TRBV6-2/TRBV6-3 TRBD1 NA TRBJ2-6
CASSRQGNYGYTF TGTGCCAGCAGTAGACAGGGTAACTATGGCTACACCTTC TRBV27 TRBD1 NA TRBJ1-2
CASSVSRSVMNTEAFF TGTGCCAGCTCAGTCTCCAGAAGTGTCATGAACACTGAAGCTTTCTTT TRBV18 NA NA TRBJ1-1
CASSEGLAGPYEQYF TGTGCCAGCAGCGAGGGACTAGCGGGGCCCTACGAGCAGTACTTC TRBV9 TRBD2 NA TRBJ2-7
CASSQELTGTGNTEAFF TGCGCCAGCAGCCAAGAACTTACCGGGACAGGTAACACTGAAGCTTTCTTT TRBV4-3 TRBD1 NA TRBJ1-1
CASSDLGLAGYNEQFF TGTGCCAGCAGCGACCTAGGACTAGCGGGATACAATGAGCAGTTCTTC TRBV9 TRBD2 NA TRBJ2-1
CASSRPSGRFDEQFF TGTGCCAGTAGCCGCCCTAGCGGGAGGTTCGATGAGCAGTTCTTC TRBV19 TRBD2 once TRBJ2-1
CAISEGTRSPLHF TGTGCCATCAGTGAAGGGACAAGGTCACCCCTCCACTTT TRBV10-3 NA few TRBJ1-6
CASSLVMDREAFF TGTGCCAGCAGCTTAGTTATGGACAGAGAAGCTTTCTTT TRBV7-2 NA NA TRBJ1-1
CASSPNNLRNEQFF TGTGCCAGCAGCCCTAATAACCTCCGGAATGAGCAGTTCTTC TRBV11-3 NA NA TRBJ2-1
CASSPQGGGYYTF TGTGCCAGCAGCCCGCAAGGGGGCGGGTACTACACCTTC TRBV27 TRBD1 NA TRBJ1-2
CASSQTGGNTIYF TGTGCCAGCAGCCAGACCGGGGGAAACACCATATATTTT TRBV5-4 NA NA TRBJ1-3
CASSLEARSTQYF TGTGCCAGCAGCTTAGAAGCAAGGAGTACGCAGTATTTT TRBV7-2 NA NA TRBJ2-3
CASSPRTGSSYNEQFF TGTGCCAGCAGCCCACGAACCGGGAGCTCCTACAATGAGCAGTTCTTC TRBV9 NA many TRBJ2-1
CASTPGQGHSGNTIYF TGCGCCAGCACCCCCGGACAGGGACACTCTGGAAACACCATATATTTT TRBV5-1 TRBD1 once TRBJ1-3
CASRWGLAGSEQFF TGTGCCAGCAGATGGGGACTAGCGGGAAGTGAGCAGTTCTTC TRBV2 TRBD2 NA TRBJ2-1
CASSVGGAVNIQYF TGTGCCAGTAGTGTAGGGGGCGCGGTAAACATTCAGTACTTC TRBV19 TRBD1 NA TRBJ2-4
CASSLDPDRGAWAKNIQYF TGTGCCAGCAGCTTAGATCCGGACCGCGGGGCCTGGGCCAAAAACATTCAGTACTTC TRBV11-2 NA NA TRBJ2-4
CASSPPGTGDAGELFF TGTGCCAGCAGCCCCCCCGGGACAGGGGATGCCGGGGAGCTGTTTTTT TRBV7-9 TRBD1 NA TRBJ2-2
CASSPTWAGGVVGTQYF TGTGCCAGCAGCCCTACATGGGCGGGAGGGGTAGTGGGTACGCAGTATTTT TRBV11-3 TRBD2 NA TRBJ2-3
CASSDSSTSGRDTQYF TGTGCCAGCAGTGACTCATCAACTAGCGGGAGAGATACGCAGTATTTT TRBV6-4 TRBD2 few TRBJ2-3
CASSTDRAVYGYTF TGTGCCAGCAGTACGGACAGGGCAGTATATGGCTACACCTTC TRBV6-5 TRBD1 NA TRBJ1-2
CASRPLGQPENEQFF TGTGCCAGCAGGCCCCTTGGACAGCCTGAAAATGAGCAGTTCTTC TRBV6-5 NA NA TRBJ2-1